This T cell receptor beta chain was sequenced during a study of blood T cell repertoires in COVID-19. The CDR3 extends over 12 amino acids. CDR1 is SGHAT and CDR2 is FQNNGV in the germline V gene. Trimming took 4 bases from V and 10 from J, leaving 11 bases between them. Libraries were prepared by immunoSEQ multiplex PCR; TCRdb keeps only in-frame clonotypes and omits some of them. The sample yields roughly 220,000 clones, less than 90% seen once. Sequenced material: peripheral blood. V is TRBV11-2 and J is TRBJ1-5; the D is unclear. This TCR derives from a man under 40 with active or convalescent COVID-19. The CDR3 here is CASSSPGGPQHF. In DNA, the CDR3 is TGTGCCAGCAGCTCCCCCGGAGGTCCCCAGCATTTT.